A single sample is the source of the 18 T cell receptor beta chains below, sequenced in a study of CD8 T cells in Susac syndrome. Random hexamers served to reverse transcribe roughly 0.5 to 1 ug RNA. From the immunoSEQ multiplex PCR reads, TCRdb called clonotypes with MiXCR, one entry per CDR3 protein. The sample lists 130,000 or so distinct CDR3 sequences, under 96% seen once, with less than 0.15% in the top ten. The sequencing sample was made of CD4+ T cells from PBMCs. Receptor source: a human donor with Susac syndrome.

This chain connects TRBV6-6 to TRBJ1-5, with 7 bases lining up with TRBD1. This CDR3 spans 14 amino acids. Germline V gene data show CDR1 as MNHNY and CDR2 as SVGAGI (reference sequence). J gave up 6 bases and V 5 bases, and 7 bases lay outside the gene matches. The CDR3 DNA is TGTGCCAGCAGTGACAGGGTAGGAAGTCAGCCCCAGCATTTT. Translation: CASSDRVGSQPQHF.

The CDR3 protein is CASSQNTVEGYNEQFF. The CDR3 DNA reads TGCGCCAGCAGCCAAAACACGGTAGAGGGGTACAATGAGCAGTTCTTC. V gene TRBV4-1 combines with J gene TRBJ2-1; tentatively, D is TRBD1 or TRBD2 (5 bases each). The V and J ends lost 2 bases and 4 bases respectively, with 15 bases between them. The germline gives CDR1 MGHRA, CDR2 YSYEKL. This CDR3 has 16 amino acids.

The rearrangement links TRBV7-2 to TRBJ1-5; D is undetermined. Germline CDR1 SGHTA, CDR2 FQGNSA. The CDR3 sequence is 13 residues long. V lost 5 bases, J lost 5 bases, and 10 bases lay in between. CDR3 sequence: CASSQGPYQPQHF. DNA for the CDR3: TGTGCCAGCAGCCAAGGACCTTATCAGCCCCAGCATTTT.

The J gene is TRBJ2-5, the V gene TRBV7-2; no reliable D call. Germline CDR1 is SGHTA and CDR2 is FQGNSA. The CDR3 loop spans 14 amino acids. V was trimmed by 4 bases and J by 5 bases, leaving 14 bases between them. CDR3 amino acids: CASSSPTKRETQYF. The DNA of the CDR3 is TGTGCCAGCAGCTCACCCACTAAAAGGGAGACCCAGTACTTC.

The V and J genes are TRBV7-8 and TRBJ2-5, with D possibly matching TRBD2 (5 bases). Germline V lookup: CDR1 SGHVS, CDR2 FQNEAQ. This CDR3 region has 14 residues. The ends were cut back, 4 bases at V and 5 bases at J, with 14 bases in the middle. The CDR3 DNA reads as TGTGCCAGCAGCTCATCCGGGGTCGGGGAGACCCAGTACTTC. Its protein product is CASSSSGVGETQYF.

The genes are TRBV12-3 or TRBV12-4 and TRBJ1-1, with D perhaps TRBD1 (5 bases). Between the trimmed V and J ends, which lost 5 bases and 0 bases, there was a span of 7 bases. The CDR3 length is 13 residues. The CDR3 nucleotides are TGTGCCAGCAGTGGACAACTGAACACTGAAGCTTTCTTT. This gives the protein CASSGQLNTEAFF.

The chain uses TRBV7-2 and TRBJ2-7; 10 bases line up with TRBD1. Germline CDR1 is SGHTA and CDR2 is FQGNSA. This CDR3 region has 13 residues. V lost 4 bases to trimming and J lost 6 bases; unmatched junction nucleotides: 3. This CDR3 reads CASSSRDRGEQYF. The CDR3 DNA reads TGTGCCAGCAGCTCCAGGGACAGGGGCGAGCAGTACTTC.

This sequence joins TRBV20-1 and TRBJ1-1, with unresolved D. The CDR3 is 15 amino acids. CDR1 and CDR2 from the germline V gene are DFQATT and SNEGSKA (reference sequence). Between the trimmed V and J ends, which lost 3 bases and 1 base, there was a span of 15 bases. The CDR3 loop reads CSARASPGSNTEAFF. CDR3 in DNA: TGCAGTGCTAGGGCCTCCCCGGGCTCGAACACTGAAGCTTTCTTT.

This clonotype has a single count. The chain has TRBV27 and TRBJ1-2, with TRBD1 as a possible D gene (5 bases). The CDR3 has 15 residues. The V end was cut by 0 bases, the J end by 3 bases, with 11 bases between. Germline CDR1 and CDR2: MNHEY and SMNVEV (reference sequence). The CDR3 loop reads CASSLSSGGDYGYTF. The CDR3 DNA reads TGTGCCAGCAGTTTATCGAGCGGGGGAGACTATGGCTACACCTTC.

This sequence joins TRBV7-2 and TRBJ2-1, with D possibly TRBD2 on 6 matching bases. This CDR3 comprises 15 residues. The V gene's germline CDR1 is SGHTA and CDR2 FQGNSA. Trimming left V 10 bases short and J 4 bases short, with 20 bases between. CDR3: CATGSGGPSYNEQFF. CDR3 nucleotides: TGTGCCACCGGATCAGGAGGGCCTTCGTACAATGAGCAGTTCTTC.

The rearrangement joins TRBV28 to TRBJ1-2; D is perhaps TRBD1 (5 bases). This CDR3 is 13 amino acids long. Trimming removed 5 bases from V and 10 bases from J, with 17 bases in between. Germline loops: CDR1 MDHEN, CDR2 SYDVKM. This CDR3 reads CASSLGGGDYYTF. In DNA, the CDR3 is TGTGCCAGCAGTCTCGGAGGAGGGGACTACTACACCTTC.

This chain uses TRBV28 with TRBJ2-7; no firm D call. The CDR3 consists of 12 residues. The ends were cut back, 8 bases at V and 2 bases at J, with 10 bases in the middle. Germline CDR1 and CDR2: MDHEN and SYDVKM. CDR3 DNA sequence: TGTGCCAGCTCGGAGTTCACCTACGAGCAGTACTTC. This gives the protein CASSEFTYEQYF.

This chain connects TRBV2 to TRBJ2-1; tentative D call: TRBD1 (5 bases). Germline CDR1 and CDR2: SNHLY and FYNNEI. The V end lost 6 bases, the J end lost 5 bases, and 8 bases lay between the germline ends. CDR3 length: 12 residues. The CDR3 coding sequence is TGTGCCAGCAGCCCACAGGACAATGAGCAGTTCTTC. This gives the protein CASSPQDNEQFF.

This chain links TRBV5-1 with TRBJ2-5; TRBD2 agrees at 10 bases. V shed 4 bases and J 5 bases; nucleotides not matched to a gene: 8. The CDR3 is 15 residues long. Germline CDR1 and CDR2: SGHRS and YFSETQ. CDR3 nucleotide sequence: TGCGCCAGCAGCCTCCAAACTAGCGGGGCGGAGACCCAGTACTTC. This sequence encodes CASSLQTSGAETQYF.

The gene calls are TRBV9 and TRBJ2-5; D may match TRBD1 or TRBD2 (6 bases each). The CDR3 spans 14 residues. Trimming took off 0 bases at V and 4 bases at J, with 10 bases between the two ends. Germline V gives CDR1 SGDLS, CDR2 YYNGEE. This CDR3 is CASSVGGARETQYF. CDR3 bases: TGTGCCAGCAGCGTAGGGGGGGCGAGAGAGACCCAGTACTTC.

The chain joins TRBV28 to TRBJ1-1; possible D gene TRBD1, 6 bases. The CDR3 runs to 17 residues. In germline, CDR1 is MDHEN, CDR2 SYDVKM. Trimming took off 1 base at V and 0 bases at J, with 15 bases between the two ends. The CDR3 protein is CASSLLGTPRVNTEAFF. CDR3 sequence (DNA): TGTGCCAGCAGTTTATTAGGGACACCTCGAGTGAACACTGAAGCTTTCTTT.

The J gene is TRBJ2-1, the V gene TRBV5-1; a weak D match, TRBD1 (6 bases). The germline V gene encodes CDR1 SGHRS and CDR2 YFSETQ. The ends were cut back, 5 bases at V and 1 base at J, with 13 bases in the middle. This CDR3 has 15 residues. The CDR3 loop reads CASRTAGESYNEQFF. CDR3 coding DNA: TGCGCCAGCAGGACCGCAGGGGAGTCCTACAATGAGCAGTTCTTC.

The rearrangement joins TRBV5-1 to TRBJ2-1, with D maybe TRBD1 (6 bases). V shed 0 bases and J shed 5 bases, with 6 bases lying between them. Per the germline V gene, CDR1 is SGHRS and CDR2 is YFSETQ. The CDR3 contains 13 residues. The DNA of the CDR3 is TGCGCCAGCAGCTTGGGGGACAACAATGAGCAGTTCTTC. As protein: CASSLGDNNEQFF.